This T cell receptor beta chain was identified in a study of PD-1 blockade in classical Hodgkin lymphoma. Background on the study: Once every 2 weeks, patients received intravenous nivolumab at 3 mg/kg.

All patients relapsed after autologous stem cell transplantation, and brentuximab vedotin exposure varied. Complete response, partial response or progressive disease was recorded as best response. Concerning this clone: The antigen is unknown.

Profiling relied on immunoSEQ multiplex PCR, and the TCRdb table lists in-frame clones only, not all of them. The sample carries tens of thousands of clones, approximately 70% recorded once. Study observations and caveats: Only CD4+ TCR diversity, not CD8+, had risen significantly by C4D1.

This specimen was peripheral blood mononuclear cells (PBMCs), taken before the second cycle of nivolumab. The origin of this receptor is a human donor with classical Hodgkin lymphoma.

CDR3 nucleotides: TGTGCCAGCAGCCTTAGATACGAGCAGTACTTC. Protein: CASSLRYEQYF. The chain uses TRBV7-2 and TRBJ2-7; no definite D call. Germline V CDR1 and CDR2: SGHTA, FQGNSA. CDR3 length: 11 amino acids. With 5 bases removed from V and 4 bases from J, the gap between germline ends came to 6 bases. The whole variable domain, remainder taken from reference TRBV7-2 and TRBJ2-7, is GAGVSQSPSNKVTEKGKDVELRCDPISGHTALYWYRQSLGQGLEFLIYFQGNSAPDKSGLPSDRFSAERTGGSVSTLTIQRTQQEDSAVYLCASSLRYEQYFGPGTRLTVT.